This TCR beta chain was profiled in a study of blood T cells in healthy people across ages. Notes on the study in general: Age showed a roughly linear inverse relationship with TCR beta diversity per million T cells.

The CDR3 extends over 11 amino acids. Trimming shortened V by 8 bases and J by 7 bases, and 14 bases separated the two germline ends. CDR1 is SQVTM and CDR2 is ANQGSEA in the germline V gene. A J-beta primer mix and a sample-barcoded 5' primer were used in a second PCR of about 7 to 12 cycles. TCRdb re-analysed the 5' RACE reads in MiXCR, keeping a single row per CDR3 protein. This sample has approximately 800,000 distinct CDR3 sequences; 56% occur once, and the top ten carry roughly 25%. To note about this clonotype: Antigen unknown.

Aged roughly 6 to 100, donors were systemically healthy Caucasians from Russia. The total RNA that was extracted per sample amounted to at least 5 micrograms. The rearrangement uses TRBV29-1 and TRBJ1-1; tentatively, D is TRBD1 (6 bases). The TCR originated in a middle-aged man in good health. The sample taken for sequencing was blood. The CDR3 region is CSTEGTFEAFF. The CDR3 DNA reads as TGCAGCACGGAGGGGACATTTGAAGCTTTCTTT.